The 30 T cell receptor beta chains given below trace back to one sample, sequenced in a study of T cell repertoires in cytomegalovirus infection. These receptors' targets are unknown. TCRdb re-analysed the reads in MiXCR, keeping a single row per CDR3 protein. Here the sample spans just over 450,000 distinct CDR3 sequences, approximately 46% being singletons. The sequences come from cultured PBMCs, collected from culture after CMV antigen stimulation. The receptors come from a human donor in good health (CMV status not recorded). Some clones in this sample may be carry-over from other donors' samples.

This clonotype was seen a few times. The chain uses TRBV20-1 and TRBJ2-1; 12 nucleotides align to TRBD2. The CDR3 spans 18 residues. CDR1 is DFQATT, CDR2 SNEGSKA, per germline (reference sequence). V lost 5 bases and J lost 0; bases outside the gene matches: 11. CDR3 in DNA: TGCAGTGCTCTAACTAGCGGGGGGACTAAAAGCTCCTACAATGAGCAGTTCTTC. Protein product: CSALTSGGTKSSYNEQFF.

The J gene is TRBJ2-7, the V gene TRBV2; 10 nucleotides align to TRBD2. The germline V gene has CDR1 SNHLY and CDR2 FYNNEI. J was trimmed by 2 bases and V by 4 bases; bases with no gene match: 14. The CDR3 has 18 residues. The chain's CDR3 is CASSVHPTGTSVAYEQYF. The CDR3 DNA reads TGTGCCAGCAGTGTGCACCCGACCGGGACTAGCGTCGCCTACGAGCAGTACTTC.

Details on this clonotype: Since the CDR3 does not end with the conserved phenylalanine or tryptophan, this likely comes from a read error. The chain has TRBV7-2 and TRBJ1-5, with D possibly TRBD1 on 6 matching bases. The germline gives CDR1 SGHTA, CDR2 FQGNSA. The ends were cut back, 1 base at V and 7 bases at J, with 14 bases in the middle. There are 15 residues in the CDR3. CDR3 DNA: TGTGCCAGCAGCTTAGTCTACTGGGGGCAGCAGCCCCAGCATTCT. It specifies CASSLVYWGQQPQHS.

The V call is TRBV3-1, the J call TRBJ2-7; D not certain. This CDR3 region has 15 residues. Trimming stripped 4 bases from V and 4 bases from J, with 17 bases between. Germline loops: CDR1 LGHDT, CDR2 YNNKEL (reference sequence). The CDR3 here is CASSPTARSLYEQYF. The CDR3 bases are TGTGCCAGCAGCCCCACGGCTAGGTCCCTTTACGAGCAGTACTTC.

V and J are TRBV7-9 and TRBJ1-2, with D unresolved. Trimming shortened V by 5 bases and J by 5 bases, and 12 bases separated the two germline ends. Germline CDR1 SEHNR, CDR2 FQNEAQ (reference sequence). This CDR3 spans 13 amino acids. The CDR3 protein is CASSPEAGYGYTF. CDR3 bases: TGTGCCAGCAGCCCGGAGGCGGGGTATGGCTACACCTTC. The full variable domain, in which reference TRBV7-9 and TRBJ1-2 provide the parts outside the CDR3, is DTGVSQNPRHKITKRGQNVTFRCDPISEHNRLYWYRQTLGQGPEFLTYFQNEAQLEKSRLLSDRFSAERPKGSFSTLEIQRTEQGDSAMYLCASSPEAGYGYTFGSGTRLTVV.

The chain uses TRBV10-2 and TRBJ2-7; tentatively, D is TRBD1 (6 bases). From germline, CDR1 is WSHSY and CDR2 SAAADI. CDR3 length: 13 residues. Deletions cut 7 bases from V and 2 bases from J, with 12 bases between. CDR3 region: CASNAGGPYEQYF. CDR3 in DNA: TGCGCCAGCAATGCTGGGGGCCCCTACGAGCAGTACTTC.

The rearrangement joins TRBV12-3 or TRBV12-4 to TRBJ2-3; TRBD2 aligns across 9 bases. V shed 6 bases, J shed 1 base, and the junction held 5 bases outside the gene matches. CDR3 length: 15 residues. Written as DNA, the CDR3 is TGTGCCAGCAGATATGCGGGGGGGCGCACAGATACGCAGTATTTT. This encodes CASRYAGGRTDTQYF.

For the CDR3, the DNA is TGTGCCAGCAGCTTCTCGTGGGGTGGCTACACCTTC. This sequence encodes CASSFSWGGYTF. This chain joins TRBV7-8 and TRBJ1-2; D gene unclear. Germline assignment: CDR1 SGHVS and CDR2 FQNEAQ. The length of the CDR3 is 12 residues. Trimming pared 3 bases from V and 7 bases from J, leaving 9 bases between.

The rearrangement uses TRBV5-1 and TRBJ2-3; 8 bases agree with TRBD1. The CDR3 has 15 amino acids. Per the germline V gene, CDR1 is SGHRS and CDR2 is YFSETQ. V shed 4 bases and J 4 bases; nucleotides not matched to a gene: 8. The CDR3 region is CASSPTHRGADTQYF. CDR3 bases: TGCGCCAGCAGCCCAACGCACAGGGGGGCAGATACGCAGTATTTT.

The rearrangement joins TRBV7-8 to TRBJ2-1, with 12 bases fitting TRBD2. The CDR3 has 15 residues. The germline gives CDR1 SGHVS, CDR2 FQNEAQ. The CDR3 DNA reads TGTGGGACTAGCGGGGTCACTCGGTCCTACAATGAGCAGTTCTTC. It translates to CGTSGVTRSYNEQFF. Full variable domain (remainder filled in from reference TRBV7-8 and TRBJ2-1): GAGVSQSPRYKVAKRGQDVALRCDPISGHVSLFWYQQALGQGPEFLTYFQNEAQLDKSGLPSDRFFAERPEGSVSTLKIQRTQQEDSAVYLCGTSGVTRSYNEQFFGPGTRLTVL.

In nucleotides, the CDR3 is TGTGCCATCCCCGGGCCGGACGTTGGGACCCAGTACTTC. Translated: CAIPGPDVGTQYF. The chain combines TRBV7-6 with TRBJ2-5; D not resolved. Germline values: CDR1 SGHVS, CDR2 FNYEAQ. Trimming shortened V by 10 bases and J by 7 bases, and 19 bases separated the two germline ends. The CDR3 has 13 residues.

This CDR3 is CASSTGTPGTQYF. The DNA of the CDR3 is TGTGCCAGCAGCACCGGGACTCCGGGGACCCAGTACTTC. The J gene is TRBJ2-5, the V gene TRBV6-2 or TRBV6-3, with D possibly being TRBD2 (6 bases). CDR3 length: 13 residues. V was shortened by 6 bases and J by 7 bases, with 15 bases between the two germline ends. Germline V gives CDR1 MNHEY, CDR2 SVGEGT.

The CDR3: CASNTGSGYRSNTEAFF. CDR3 coding DNA: TGTGCCAGCAACACAGGCTCGGGGTACAGATCGAACACTGAAGCTTTCTTT. This sequence joins TRBV7-2 and TRBJ1-1; maybe TRBD1 (5 bases). Germline V lookup: CDR1 SGHTA, CDR2 FQGNSA. The CDR3 totals 17 residues. V shed 7 bases and J shed 1 base, with 22 bases lying between them.

The V call is TRBV6-1, the J call TRBJ2-7; TRBD2 agrees at 13 bases. The germline V gene has CDR1 MNHNS and CDR2 SASEGT. Losses at the gene ends were 3 bases for V and 0 bases for J; bases not matched to a gene: 11. The CDR3 has 19 amino acids. CDR3 in DNA: TGTGCCAGCAGTGATTTGAACAGGGGGACTAGCGGGGACTCCTACGAGCAGTACTTC. Its translation: CASSDLNRGTSGDSYEQYF.

The CDR3, as DNA: TGCAGTGCTAGAGTTGGGACAGGGGGGTCCGAGCAGTACTTC. Amino acid sequence: CSARVGTGGSEQYF. The chain couples TRBV20-1 to TRBJ2-7, with TRBD1 matching 11 bases. Looked up from germline, CDR1 is DFQATT and CDR2 is SNEGSKA (reference sequence). The CDR3 runs to 14 residues. With 1 base clipped from V and 6 bases from J, the junction kept 5 bases outside the gene matches.

This clonotype was detected a few times. The genes are TRBV6-1 and TRBJ2-7, with D possibly being TRBD2 (6 bases). From germline, CDR1 is MNHNS and CDR2 SASEGT. This CDR3 is built from 14 residues. V gave up 7 bases and J gave up 3 bases, with 16 bases separating them. The CDR3 loop is CASTTQLGGYEQYF. CDR3 coding DNA: TGTGCCAGCACTACCCAGTTGGGGGGCTACGAGCAGTACTTC.

In its sample, this clonotype was seen a few times. The gene calls are TRBV7-6 and TRBJ2-1; the D is unclear. This CDR3 has 13 amino acids. Trimming stripped 3 bases from V and 0 bases from J, with 3 bases between. Germline V CDR1 and CDR2: SGHVS, FNYEAQ. The chain's CDR3 is CASSFNSYNEQFF. In DNA form, the CDR3 reads TGTGCCAGCAGCTTTAACTCCTACAATGAGCAGTTCTTC.

The V gene is TRBV28, the J gene TRBJ2-1; D remains ambiguous. Trimming removed 2 bases from V and 6 bases from J, with 5 bases in between. Germline V CDR1 and CDR2: MDHEN, SYDVKM. The CDR3 is 12 residues long. CDR3 sequence (DNA): TGTGCCAGCAGTTTAACGGTCAATGAGCAGTTCTTC. It specifies CASSLTVNEQFF.

The V gene is TRBV20-1, the J gene TRBJ2-5; D remains ambiguous. The CDR3 has 13 residues. Between the trimmed V and J ends, which lost 7 bases and 3 bases, there was a span of 15 bases. CDR1 is DFQATT, CDR2 SNEGSKA, per germline (reference sequence). CDR3: CSVGVSPKETQYF. CDR3 in DNA: TGCAGTGTAGGTGTTTCCCCCAAAGAGACCCAGTACTTC.

This rearrangement joins TRBV6-1 to TRBJ1-3; possibly TRBD1 for D (5 bases). Germline V gives CDR1 MNHNS, CDR2 SASEGT. The CDR3 runs 13 residues. Trimming pared 6 bases from V and 4 bases from J, leaving 10 bases between. The CDR3, as DNA: TGTGCCAGCAGAATAGGGACCGGAAACACCATATATTTT. It is translated as CASRIGTGNTIYF.

This sequence joins TRBV20-1 and TRBJ2-2; TRBD1 aligns across 8 bases. CDR3 length: 15 amino acids. The germline V gene encodes CDR1 DFQATT and CDR2 SNEGSKA (reference sequence). With V trimmed by 3 bases and J by 7 bases, 10 bases remained unmatched. CDR3 sequence: CSARPPGQGGGELFF. DNA for the CDR3: TGCAGTGCTAGGCCTCCTGGACAGGGTGGCGGGGAGCTGTTTTTT.

This clonotype has just a few counts. The gene calls are TRBV20-1 and TRBJ2-3, with TRBD2 matching over 10 bases. V shed 5 bases, J shed 6 bases, and the junction held 11 bases outside the gene matches. Germline V lookup: CDR1 DFQATT, CDR2 SNEGSKA (reference sequence). The CDR3 is made up of 15 amino acids. The CDR3 here is CSAPRGLAAPDTQYF. In nucleotides, the CDR3 is TGCAGTGCTCCCCGCGGACTAGCGGCACCGGATACGCAGTATTTT.

The CDR3 DNA reads TGTGCCAGCAGTTATGCTTATCAGGCAGCCCAGTACTTC. Translating gives CASSYAYQAAQYF. The chain has TRBV27 and TRBJ2-5; D unresolved. The CDR3 has 13 residues. The V gene lost 4 bases and the J gene lost 9 bases, with 15 bases spanning the gap. Germline CDR1 MNHEY, CDR2 SMNVEV (reference sequence).

In DNA form, the CDR3 reads TGTGCCAGCAGCTTCGGGACTAGCGGGGGGAGCCGGGGGCTGTTTTTT. It specifies CASSFGTSGGSRGLFF. The chain is built from TRBV11-2 and TRBJ2-2, with 15 bases fitting TRBD2. CDR1 is SGHAT, CDR2 FQNNGV, per germline. J gave up 13 bases and V 3 bases, and 9 bases lay outside the gene matches. CDR3 length: 16 amino acids. Looking up the rest from reference TRBV11-2 and TRBJ2-2 gives the full variable domain: EAGVAQSPRYKIIEKRQSVAFWCNPISGHATLYWYQQILGQGPKLLIQFQNNGVVDDSQLPKDRFSAERLKGVDSTLKIQPAKLEDSAVYLCASSFGTSGGSRGLFFGEGSRLTVL.

There are a few counts of this clonotype. The V call is TRBV7-6, the J call TRBJ2-7; D ambiguous. Trimming pared 1 base from V and 0 bases from J, leaving 16 bases between. Germline assignment: CDR1 SGHVS and CDR2 FNYEAQ. The CDR3 runs to 17 residues. The CDR3 DNA follows: TGTGCCAGCAGCTTAGGACTTGGACGAGAGAGCTCCTACGAGCAGTACTTC. Protein product: CASSLGLGRESSYEQYF. The whole variable domain, remainder taken from reference TRBV7-6 and TRBJ2-7, is GAGVSQSPRYKVTKRGQDVALRCDPISGHVSLYWYRQALGQGPEFLTYFNYEAQQDKSGLPNDRFSAERPEGSISTLTIQRTEQRDSAMYRCASSLGLGRESSYEQYFGPGTRLTVT.

This sequence joins TRBV6-5 and TRBJ2-3; tentatively, D is TRBD2 (6 bases). This CDR3 is built from 15 residues. CDR1 is MNHEY, CDR2 SVGAGI, per germline. The germline V and J ends were trimmed by 6 bases and 3 bases, with 16 bases remaining between them. The CDR3: CASRPRPAGTDTQYF. CDR3 DNA: TGTGCCAGCAGACCGCGGCCCGCGGGGACAGATACGCAGTATTTT.

This clonotype was detected only a few times. V gene TRBV7-6 combines with J gene TRBJ2-3; D is uncertain. V lost 0 bases and J 3 bases, leaving 7 bases between the germline ends. The CDR3 is 14 amino acids. Germline lookup yields CDR1 SGHVS and CDR2 FNYEAQ. The CDR3 is CASSLAQATDTQYF. The CDR3 nucleotides are TGTGCCAGCAGCTTAGCGCAGGCTACAGATACGCAGTATTTT.

This clonotype was counted at least ten times. V is TRBV7-2 and J is TRBJ1-1; 8 bases fit TRBD1. Germline loops: CDR1 SGHTA, CDR2 FQGNSA. The CDR3 runs 15 residues. With V trimmed by 5 bases and J by 1 base, 6 bases remained unmatched. CDR3 nucleotides: TGTGCCAGCAGCCCGACAGGGGCTTCGAACACTGAAGCTTTCTTT. It is translated as CASSPTGASNTEAFF.

The chain combines TRBV6-6 with TRBJ2-1, with 7 positions matching TRBD2. This CDR3 has 15 amino acids. The germline CDR1 and CDR2 sequences are MNHNY and SVGAGI (reference sequence). J lost 3 bases, V lost 7 bases, and 9 bases had no gene match. CDR3 amino acids: CASTRPRGGYNEQFF. CDR3 nucleotides: TGTGCCAGCACCCGGCCGCGCGGGGGCTACAATGAGCAGTTCTTC.

The chain has TRBV29-1 and TRBJ2-1; D is perhaps TRBD1 or TRBD2 (5 bases each). This CDR3 has 11 residues. Germline assignment: CDR1 SQVTM and CDR2 ANQGSEA. V was pared by 1 base and J by 8 bases, with 6 bases between. The CDR3 loop is CSVEGDHEQFF. CDR3 coding DNA: TGCAGCGTTGAAGGGGACCATGAGCAGTTCTTC.